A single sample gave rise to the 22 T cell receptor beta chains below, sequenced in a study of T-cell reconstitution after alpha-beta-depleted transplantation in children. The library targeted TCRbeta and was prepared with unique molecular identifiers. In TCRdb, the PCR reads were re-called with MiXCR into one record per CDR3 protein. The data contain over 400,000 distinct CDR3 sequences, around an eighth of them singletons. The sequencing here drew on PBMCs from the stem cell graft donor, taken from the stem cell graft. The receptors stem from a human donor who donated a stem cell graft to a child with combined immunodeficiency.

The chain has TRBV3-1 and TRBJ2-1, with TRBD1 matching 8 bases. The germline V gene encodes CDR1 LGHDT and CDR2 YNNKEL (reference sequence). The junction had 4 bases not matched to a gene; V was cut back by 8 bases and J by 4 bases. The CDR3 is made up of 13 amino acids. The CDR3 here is CASQGAGYNEQFF. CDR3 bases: TGTGCCAGCCAGGGGGCTGGGTACAATGAGCAGTTCTTC.

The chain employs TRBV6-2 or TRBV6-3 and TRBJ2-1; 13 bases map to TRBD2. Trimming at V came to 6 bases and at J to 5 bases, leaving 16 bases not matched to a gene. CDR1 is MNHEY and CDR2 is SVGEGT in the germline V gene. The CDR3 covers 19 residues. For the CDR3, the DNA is TGTGCCAGCAGCCGGGGACTAGCGGGGATCCTCACCGGGAACAATGAGCAGTTCTTC. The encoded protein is CASSRGLAGILTGNNEQFF.

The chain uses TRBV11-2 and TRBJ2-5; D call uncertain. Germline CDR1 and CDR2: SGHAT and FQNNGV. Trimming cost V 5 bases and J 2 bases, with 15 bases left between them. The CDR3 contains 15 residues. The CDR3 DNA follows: TGTGCCAGCAGCCCTTCGCTAGAGCTACAAGAGACCCAGTACTTC. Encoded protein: CASSPSLELQETQYF.

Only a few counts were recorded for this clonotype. In DNA form, the CDR3 reads TGCGCCAGCAGCCCGGGACGGCACTACGAGCAGTACTTC. Its translation is CASSPGRHYEQYF. V usage is TRBV4-3 and J usage is TRBJ2-7; perhaps D is TRBD1 or TRBD2 (5 bases each). The CDR3 extends over 13 amino acids. V was cut by 4 bases and J by 3 bases, with 10 bases left in between. Germline assignment: CDR1 LGHNA and CDR2 YSLEER.

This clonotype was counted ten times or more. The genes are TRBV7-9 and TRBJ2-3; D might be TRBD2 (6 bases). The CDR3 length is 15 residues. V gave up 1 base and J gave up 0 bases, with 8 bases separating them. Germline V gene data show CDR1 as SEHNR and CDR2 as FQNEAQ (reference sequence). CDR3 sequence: CASSLEGLSTDTQYF. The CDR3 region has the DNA TGTGCCAGCAGCTTAGAGGGACTGAGCACAGATACGCAGTATTTT.

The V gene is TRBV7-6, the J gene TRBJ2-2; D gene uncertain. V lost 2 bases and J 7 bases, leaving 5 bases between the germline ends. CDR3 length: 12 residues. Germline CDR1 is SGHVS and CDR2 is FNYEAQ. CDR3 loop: CASSLSDGELFF. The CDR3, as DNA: TGTGCCAGCAGCTTATCCGACGGGGAGCTGTTTTTT.

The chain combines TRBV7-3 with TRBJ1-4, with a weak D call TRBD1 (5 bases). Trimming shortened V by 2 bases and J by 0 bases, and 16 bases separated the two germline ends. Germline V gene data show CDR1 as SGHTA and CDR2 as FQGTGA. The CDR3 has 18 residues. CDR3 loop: CASSLLGRVDATNEKLFF. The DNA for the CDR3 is TGTGCCAGCAGCTTACTGGGCAGGGTCGATGCAACTAATGAAAAACTGTTTTTT.

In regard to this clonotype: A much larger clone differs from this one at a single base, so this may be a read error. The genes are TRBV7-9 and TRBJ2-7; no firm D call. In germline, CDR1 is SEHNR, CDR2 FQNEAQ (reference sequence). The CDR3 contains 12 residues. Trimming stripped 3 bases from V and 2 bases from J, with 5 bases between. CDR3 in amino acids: CASSFLPYEQYF. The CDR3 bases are TGTGCCAGCAGCTTCCTCCCCTACGAGCAGTACTTC.

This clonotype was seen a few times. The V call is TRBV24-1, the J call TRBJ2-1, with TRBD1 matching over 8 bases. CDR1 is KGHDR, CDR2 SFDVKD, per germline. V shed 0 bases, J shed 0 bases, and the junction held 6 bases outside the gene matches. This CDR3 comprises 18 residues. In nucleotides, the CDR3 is TGTGCCACCAGTGATTTGTACCGTCAGGGGGCCTCCTACAATGAGCAGTTCTTC. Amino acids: CATSDLYRQGASYNEQFF.

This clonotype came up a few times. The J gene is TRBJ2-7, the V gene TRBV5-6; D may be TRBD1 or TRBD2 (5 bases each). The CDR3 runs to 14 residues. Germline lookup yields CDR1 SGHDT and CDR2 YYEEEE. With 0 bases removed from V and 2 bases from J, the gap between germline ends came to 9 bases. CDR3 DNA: TGTGCCAGCAGCTTGGGGGGGAACCCCTACGAGCAGTACTTC. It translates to CASSLGGNPYEQYF.

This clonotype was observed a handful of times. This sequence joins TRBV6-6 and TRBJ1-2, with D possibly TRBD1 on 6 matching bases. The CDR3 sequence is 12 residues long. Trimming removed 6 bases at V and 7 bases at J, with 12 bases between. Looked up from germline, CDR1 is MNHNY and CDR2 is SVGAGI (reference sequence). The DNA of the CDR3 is TGTGCCAGCAGGACGGACAGTAGTGGCTACACCTTC. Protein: CASRTDSSGYTF.

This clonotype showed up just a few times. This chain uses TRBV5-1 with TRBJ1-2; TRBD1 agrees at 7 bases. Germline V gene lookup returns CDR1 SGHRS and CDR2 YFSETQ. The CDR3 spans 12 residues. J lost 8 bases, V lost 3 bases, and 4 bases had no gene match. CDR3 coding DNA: TGCGCCAGCAGCTCGAACAGGGGAGGCTACACCTTC. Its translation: CASSSNRGGYTF. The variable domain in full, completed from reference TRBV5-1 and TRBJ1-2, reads KAGVTQTPRYLIKTRGQQVTLSCSPISGHRSVSWYQQTPGQGLQFLFEYFSETQRNKGNFPGRFSGRQFSNSRSEMNVSTLELGDSALYLCASSSNRGGYTFGSGTRLTVV.

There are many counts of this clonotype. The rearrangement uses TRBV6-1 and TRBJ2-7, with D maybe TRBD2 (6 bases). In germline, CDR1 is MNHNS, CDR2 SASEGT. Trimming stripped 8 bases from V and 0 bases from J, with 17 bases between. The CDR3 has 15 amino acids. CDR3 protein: CASSTPEGLSYEQYF. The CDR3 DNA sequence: TGTGCCAGCTCGACCCCGGAGGGGCTCTCCTACGAGCAGTACTTC.

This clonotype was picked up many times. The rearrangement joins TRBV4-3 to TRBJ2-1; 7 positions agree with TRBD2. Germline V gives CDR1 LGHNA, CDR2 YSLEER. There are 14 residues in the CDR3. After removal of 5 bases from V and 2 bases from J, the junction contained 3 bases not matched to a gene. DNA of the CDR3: TGCGCCAGCAGCGACGGGGGGACCTACAATGAGCAGTTCTTC. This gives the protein CASSDGGTYNEQFF.

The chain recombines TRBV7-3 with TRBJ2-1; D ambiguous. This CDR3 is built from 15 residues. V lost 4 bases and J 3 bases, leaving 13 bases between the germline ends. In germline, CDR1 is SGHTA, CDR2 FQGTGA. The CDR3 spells CASSSNDNLYNEQFF. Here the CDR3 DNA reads TGTGCCAGCAGCTCCAATGACAACCTCTACAATGAGCAGTTCTTC.

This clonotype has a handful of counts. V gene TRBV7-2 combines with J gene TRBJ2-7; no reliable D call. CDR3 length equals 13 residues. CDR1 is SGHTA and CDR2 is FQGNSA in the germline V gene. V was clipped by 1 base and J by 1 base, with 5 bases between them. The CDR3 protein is CASSLVQSYEQYF. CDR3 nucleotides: TGTGCCAGCAGCTTAGTACAGTCCTACGAGCAGTACTTC.

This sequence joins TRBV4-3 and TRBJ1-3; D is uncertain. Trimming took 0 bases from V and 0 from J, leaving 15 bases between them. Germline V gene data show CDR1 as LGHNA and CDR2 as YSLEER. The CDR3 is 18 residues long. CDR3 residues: CASSQENAHPSSGNTIYF. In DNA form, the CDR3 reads TGCGCCAGCAGCCAAGAAAATGCACACCCGAGCTCTGGAAACACCATATATTTT.

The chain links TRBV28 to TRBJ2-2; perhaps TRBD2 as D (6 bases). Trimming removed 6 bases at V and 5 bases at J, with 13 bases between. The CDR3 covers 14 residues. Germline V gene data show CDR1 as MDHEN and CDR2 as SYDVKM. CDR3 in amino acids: CASRPGLITGELFF. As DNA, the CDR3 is TGTGCCAGCAGGCCGGGACTGATAACCGGGGAGCTGTTTTTT.

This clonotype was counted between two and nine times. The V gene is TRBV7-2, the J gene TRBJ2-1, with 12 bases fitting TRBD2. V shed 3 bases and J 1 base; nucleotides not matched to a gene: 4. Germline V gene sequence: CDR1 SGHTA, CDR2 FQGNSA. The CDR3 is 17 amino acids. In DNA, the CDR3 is TGTGCCAGCAGCTTTCTAGCGGGGGGGATATCCTACAATGAGCAGTTCTTC. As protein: CASSFLAGGISYNEQFF. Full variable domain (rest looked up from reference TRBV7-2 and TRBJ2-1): GAGVSQSPSNKVTEKGKDVELRCDPISGHTALYWYRQSLGQGLEFLIYFQGNSAPDKSGLPSDRFSAERTGGSVSTLTIQRTQQEDSAVYLCASSFLAGGISYNEQFFGPGTRLTVL.

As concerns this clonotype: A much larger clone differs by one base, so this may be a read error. CDR3 protein: CAWSVDRGETRYF. The CDR3 coding sequence is TGTGCCTGGAGTGTAGACAGGGGAGAGACCCGGTACTTC. This chain links TRBV30 with TRBJ2-5; 8 positions agree with TRBD1. The germline V gene encodes CDR1 GTSNPN and CDR2 SVGIG (reference sequence). The CDR3 sequence is 13 residues long.

The DNA for the CDR3 is TGTGCCAGCAGCGCCCAGGGACAGGGCCTAGAGACCCAGTACTTC. As protein: CASSAQGQGLETQYF. This chain joins TRBV7-3 and TRBJ2-5; 9 bases fit TRBD1. CDR3 size: 15 residues. V gave up 5 bases and J gave up 4 bases; unmatched junction bases: 8. CDR1 and CDR2 (germline): SGHTA, FQGTGA.

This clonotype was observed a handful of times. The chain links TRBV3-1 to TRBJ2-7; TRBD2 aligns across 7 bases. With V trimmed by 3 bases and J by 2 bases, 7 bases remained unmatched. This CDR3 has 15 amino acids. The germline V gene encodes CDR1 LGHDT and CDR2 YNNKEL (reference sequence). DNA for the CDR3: TGTGCCAGCAGCCAGGGTCAAGCGGGGACCTACGAGCAGTACTTC. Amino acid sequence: CASSQGQAGTYEQYF.